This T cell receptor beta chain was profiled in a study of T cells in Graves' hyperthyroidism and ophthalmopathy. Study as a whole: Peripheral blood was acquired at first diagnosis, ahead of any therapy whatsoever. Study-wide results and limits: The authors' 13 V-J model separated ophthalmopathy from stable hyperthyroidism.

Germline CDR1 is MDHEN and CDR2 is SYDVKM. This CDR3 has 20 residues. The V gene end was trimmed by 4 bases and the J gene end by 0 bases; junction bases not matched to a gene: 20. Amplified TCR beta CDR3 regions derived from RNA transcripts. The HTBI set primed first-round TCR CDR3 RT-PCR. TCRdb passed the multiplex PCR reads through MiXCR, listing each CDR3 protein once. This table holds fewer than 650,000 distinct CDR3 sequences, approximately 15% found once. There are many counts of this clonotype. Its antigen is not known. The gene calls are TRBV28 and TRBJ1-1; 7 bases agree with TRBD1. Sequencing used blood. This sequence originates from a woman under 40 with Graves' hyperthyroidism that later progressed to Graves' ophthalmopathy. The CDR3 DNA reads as TGTGCCAGCAGTTCCGCGACAGGGATCAACCCTAGAGTTCTGAACACTGAAGCTTTCTTT. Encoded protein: CASSSATGINPRVLNTEAFF.